This T cell receptor beta chain was captured by sequencing in a study of T cell repertoires in cytomegalovirus infection. Study details: Carrying CMV and the relevant HLA type showed in public TCR beta signatures.

General study findings and limits: Identification of carriers of CMV plus the relevant HLA was performed using cumulative public TCR beta family frequency. Dominant in the ex vivo response were TCR beta clonotypes restricted by HLA-C and specific for CMV.

TCRdb reprocessed the reads with MiXCR, giving one entry per CDR3 protein. The profile covers some 120,000 distinct CDR3 sequences, with roughly a tenth appearing a single time and roughly 31% taken by the ten largest. This clonotype was seen more than once but under ten times. Its target is not known. The V end lost 3 bases, the J end lost 8 bases, and 11 bases lay between the germline ends. CDR3 length equals 13 residues. Germline CDR1 is MNHNY and CDR2 is SVGAGI (reference sequence). The origin of this receptor is a human donor in good health (CMV status not recorded). Some clones in this sample may be carry-over from other donors' samples. The J gene is TRBJ2-1, the V gene TRBV6-6; perhaps TRBD1 as D (5 bases). The sample was PBMCs, sequenced either directly or after in vitro stimulation (not recorded which). The CDR3 DNA reads TGTGCCAGCAGTTATACGCCCAGGGATGAGCAGTTCTTC. Translated, it gives CASSYTPRDEQFF.